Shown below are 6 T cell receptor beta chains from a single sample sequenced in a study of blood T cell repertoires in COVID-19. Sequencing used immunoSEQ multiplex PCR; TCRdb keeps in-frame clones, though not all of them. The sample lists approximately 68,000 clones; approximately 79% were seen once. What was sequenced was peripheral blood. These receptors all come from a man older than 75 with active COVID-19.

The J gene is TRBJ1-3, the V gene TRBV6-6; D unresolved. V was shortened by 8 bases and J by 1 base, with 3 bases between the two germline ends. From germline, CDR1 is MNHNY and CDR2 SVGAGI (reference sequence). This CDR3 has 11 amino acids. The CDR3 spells CASESGNTIYF. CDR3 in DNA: TGTGCCAGCGAGTCTGGAAACACCATATATTTT.

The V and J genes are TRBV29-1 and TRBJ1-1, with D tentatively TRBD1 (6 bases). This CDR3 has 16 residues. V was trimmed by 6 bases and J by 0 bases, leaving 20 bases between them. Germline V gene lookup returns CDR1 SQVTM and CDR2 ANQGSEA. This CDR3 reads CSVGLGTTGVNTEAFF. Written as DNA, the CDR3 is TGCAGCGTGGGGCTCGGAACGACAGGCGTGAACACTGAAGCTTTCTTT.

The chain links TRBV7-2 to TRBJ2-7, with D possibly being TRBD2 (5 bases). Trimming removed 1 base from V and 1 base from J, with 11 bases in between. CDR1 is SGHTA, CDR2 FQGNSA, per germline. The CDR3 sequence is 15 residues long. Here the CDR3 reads CASSLVGEISYEQYF. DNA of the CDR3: TGTGCCAGCAGCTTAGTCGGGGAAATATCCTACGAGCAGTACTTC.

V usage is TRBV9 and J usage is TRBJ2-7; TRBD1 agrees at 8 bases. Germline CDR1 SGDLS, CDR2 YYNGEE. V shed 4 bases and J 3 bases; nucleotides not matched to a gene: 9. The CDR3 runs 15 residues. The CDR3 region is CASSSGDRLSYEQYF. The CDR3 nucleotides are TGTGCCAGCAGCTCAGGGGACAGGTTGAGCTACGAGCAGTACTTC.

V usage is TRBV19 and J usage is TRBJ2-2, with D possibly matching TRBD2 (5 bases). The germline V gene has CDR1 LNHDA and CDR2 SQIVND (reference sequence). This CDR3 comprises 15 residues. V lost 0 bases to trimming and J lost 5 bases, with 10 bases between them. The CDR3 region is CASSIDFSGTGELFF. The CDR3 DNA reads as TGTGCCAGTAGTATAGATTTCTCGGGAACCGGGGAGCTGTTTTTT.

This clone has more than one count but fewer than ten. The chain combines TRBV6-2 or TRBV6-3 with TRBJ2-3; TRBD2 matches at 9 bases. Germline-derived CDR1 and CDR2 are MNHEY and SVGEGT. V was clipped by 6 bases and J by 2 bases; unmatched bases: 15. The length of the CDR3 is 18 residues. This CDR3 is CASSPLTGSGGYTDTQYF. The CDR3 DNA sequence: TGTGCCAGCAGCCCTCTAACGGGGAGCGGGGGGTACACAGATACGCAGTATTTT.